The 19 T cell receptor beta chains in this list originate from one sample, sequenced in a study of T-cell reconstitution after alpha-beta-depleted transplantation in children. Preparation of the TCRbeta library involved a method that used unique molecular identifiers. TCRdb called the PCR reads again in MiXCR, with one record for every CDR3 protein. The sample includes about 540,000 distinct CDR3 sequences, around 20% of them seen just once. This specimen was PBMCs from the stem cell graft donor, taken from the stem cell graft. These TCRs come from a human donor who donated a stem cell graft to a child with acute lymphoblastic leukemia.

CDR3 nucleotides: TGTGCCAGCAGCGTATCAGGACAGGGCAATCAGCCCCAGCATTTT. This sequence encodes CASSVSGQGNQPQHF. The V gene is TRBV9, the J gene TRBJ1-5; 7 bases map to TRBD1. V shed 1 base, J shed 2 bases, and the junction held 3 bases outside the gene matches. Germline V gene sequence: CDR1 SGDLS, CDR2 YYNGEE. There are 15 residues in the CDR3. Based on the CDR3 plus reference TRBV9 and TRBJ1-5, the full variable domain is DSGVTQTPKHLITATGQRVTLRCSPRSGDLSVYWYQQSLDQGLQFLIQYYNGEERAKGNILERFSAQQFPDLHSELNLSSLELGDSALYFCASSVSGQGNQPQHFGDGTRLSIL.

In this sample, this clonotype turned up a few times. This sequence joins TRBV7-9 and TRBJ2-3, with D unclear. The germline V gene encodes CDR1 SEHNR and CDR2 FQNEAQ (reference sequence). The CDR3 is 15 amino acids. Trimming pared 5 bases from V and 7 bases from J, leaving 19 bases between. The CDR3: CASSPYRLREYTQYF. The CDR3 DNA sequence: TGTGCCAGCAGCCCATACCGCCTCCGAGAATATACGCAGTATTTT.

This clonotype was counted only a few times. The chain uses TRBV2 and TRBJ1-1; a weak D match, TRBD1 (5 bases). The CDR3 sequence is 15 residues long. CDR1 and CDR2 (germline): SNHLY, FYNNEI. The germline V and J ends were trimmed by 2 bases and 7 bases, with 17 bases remaining between them. CDR3 protein: CASSELGGRQSEAFF. CDR3 sequence (DNA): TGTGCCAGCAGTGAATTGGGGGGGAGACAGAGTGAAGCTTTCTTT.

In its sample, this clonotype was seen a few times. The V call is TRBV9, the J call TRBJ2-5; TRBD2 matches 15 bases. The germline V gene encodes CDR1 SGDLS and CDR2 YYNGEE. The CDR3 consists of 19 residues. The J segment lost 5 bases and the V segment lost 3 bases, leaving 14 bases of the junction unmatched. The chain's CDR3 is CASSAGGLAGGGGFETQYF. In DNA, the CDR3 is TGTGCCAGCAGCGCGGGGGGACTAGCGGGAGGAGGGGGTTTCGAGACCCAGTACTTC.

The J gene is TRBJ1-4, the V gene TRBV7-9; 7 nucleotides match TRBD1. This CDR3 has 15 amino acids. Trimming removed 4 bases from V and 4 bases from J; junction bases left unmatched: 6. Germline V lookup: CDR1 SEHNR, CDR2 FQNEAQ (reference sequence). DNA of the CDR3: TGTGCCAGCAGCTGGTACAGGGGCCATAATGAAAAACTGTTTTTT. It is translated as CASSWYRGHNEKLFF.

This clonotype was observed many times. The CDR3 reads CASSSTTYEQYF. The CDR3 DNA sequence: TGTGCCAGCAGTTCAACGACCTACGAGCAGTACTTC. This chain uses TRBV12-3 or TRBV12-4 with TRBJ2-7; D call uncertain. The CDR3 spans 12 residues. The V and J ends lost 4 bases and 2 bases respectively, with 6 bases between them.

The V gene is TRBV5-1, the J gene TRBJ2-1, with 8 nucleotides matching TRBD1. There are 14 residues in the CDR3. Germline-derived CDR1 and CDR2 are SGHRS and YFSETQ. V trimming: 4 bases; J trimming: 3 bases; junction bases outside the gene matches: 3. CDR3 protein: CASSLGTGYNEQFF. DNA of the CDR3: TGCGCCAGCAGCCTAGGGACAGGCTACAATGAGCAGTTCTTC.

This clonotype has a single count. For the CDR3, the DNA is TGTGCCAGCAGCCAAGAGCAGCTGAGCTACACCTTC. This codes for CASSQEQLSYTF. The chain carries TRBV3-1 and TRBJ1-2; D unclear. Trimming stripped 0 bases from V and 9 bases from J, with 8 bases between. From germline, CDR1 is LGHDT and CDR2 YNNKEL (reference sequence). The CDR3 sequence is 12 residues long.

In this sample, this clonotype turned up many times. The chain employs TRBV20-1 and TRBJ2-5, with D possibly called TRBD1 or TRBD2 (5 bases each). V was pared by 1 base and J by 3 bases, with 12 bases between. The CDR3 extends over 14 amino acids. The V gene's germline CDR1 is DFQATT and CDR2 SNEGSKA (reference sequence). The CDR3 bases are TGCAGTGCTAGAGGCCGGGACGGAAAAGAGACCCAGTACTTC. Amino acids: CSARGRDGKETQYF.

The V and J genes are TRBV27 and TRBJ1-4; 11 bases map to TRBD1. The CDR3 runs to 17 residues. CDR1 and CDR2 (germline): MNHEY, SMNVEV (reference sequence). With V trimmed by 4 bases and J by 8 bases, 12 bases remained unmatched. The DNA for the CDR3 is TGTGCCAGCAGTTCCGGACAGGGGGCGCGGCGGCTCGAAAAACTGTTTTTT. Protein: CASSSGQGARRLEKLFF.

The rearrangement links TRBV2 to TRBJ2-7, with D unclear. CDR1 and CDR2 from the germline V gene are SNHLY and FYNNEI. Trimming left V 7 bases short and J 0 bases short, with 13 bases between. The CDR3 length is 14 residues. For the CDR3, the DNA is TGTGCCAGCACGTTTATGGCCGTCTCCTACGAGCAGTACTTC. Translation gives CASTFMAVSYEQYF.

This clonotype was seen a handful of times. The V call is TRBV27, the J call TRBJ1-2; D is ambiguous. V lost 4 bases to trimming and J lost 8 bases, with 14 bases between them. The germline gives CDR1 MNHEY, CDR2 SMNVEV (reference sequence). The CDR3 runs 13 residues. CDR3 sequence: CASSSPGSYGYTF. DNA of the CDR3: TGTGCCAGCAGTTCGCCGGGATCGTACGGCTACACCTTC.

The CDR3 nucleotides are TGTGCCACCCTCGGAGCCACAGATACGCAGTATTTT. Protein product: CATLGATDTQYF. The gene calls are TRBV19 and TRBJ2-3; no clear D. Trimming removed 10 bases at V and 2 bases at J, with 10 bases between. The CDR3 extends over 12 amino acids. The germline V gene encodes CDR1 LNHDA and CDR2 SQIVND (reference sequence).

This clonotype was seen a few times. V is TRBV11-2 and J is TRBJ2-1; 11 bases fit TRBD2. Germline-derived CDR1 and CDR2 are SGHAT and FQNNGV. The trim removed 5 bases at V and 4 bases at J, leaving 10 bases unmatched. CDR3 length: 17 residues. This chain's CDR3 is CASSPWVGTSGYNEQFF. The CDR3 nucleotides read TGTGCCAGCAGCCCCTGGGTGGGGACTAGCGGATACAATGAGCAGTTCTTC. Drawing the rest from reference TRBV11-2 and TRBJ2-1, the complete variable domain is EAGVAQSPRYKIIEKRQSVAFWCNPISGHATLYWYQQILGQGPKLLIQFQNNGVVDDSQLPKDRFSAERLKGVDSTLKIQPAKLEDSAVYLCASSPWVGTSGYNEQFFGPGTRLTVL.

This clonotype has more than one count but fewer than ten. The V and J genes are TRBV11-1 and TRBJ2-3, with D perhaps TRBD1 or TRBD2 (5 bases each). The CDR3 extends over 18 amino acids. The germline V and J ends were trimmed by 3 bases and 2 bases, with 21 bases remaining between them. Germline V CDR1 and CDR2: SGHAT, FQDESV (reference sequence). The CDR3 here is CASSFIPGTNGNTDTQYF. CDR3 bases: TGTGCCAGCAGCTTTATTCCCGGGACCAATGGGAACACAGATACGCAGTATTTT.

This clonotype turned up a few times. V is TRBV9 and J is TRBJ2-7, with D tentatively TRBD2 (5 bases). V dropped 4 bases and J dropped 0 bases, with 14 bases sitting between them. Germline lookup yields CDR1 SGDLS and CDR2 YYNGEE. The CDR3 is 15 amino acids. CDR3 amino acids: CASSTSSRSSYEQYF. DNA of the CDR3: TGTGCCAGCAGCACCTCTAGCCGAAGCTCCTACGAGCAGTACTTC.

This clonotype has ten or more counts. This sequence joins TRBV27 and TRBJ1-6; the D is unclear. Germline V CDR1 and CDR2: MNHEY, SMNVEV (reference sequence). V was trimmed by 9 bases and J by 9 bases, leaving 15 bases between them. The CDR3 consists of 13 residues. The DNA for the CDR3 is TGTGCCAGATCTACAGAGTTAAGTTCACCCCTCCACTTT. It translates to CARSTELSSPLHF.

This clonotype occurred a few times. This sequence joins TRBV10-3 and TRBJ1-2, with D perhaps matching TRBD1 (5 bases). In germline, CDR1 is ENHRY, CDR2 SYGVKD. V was clipped by 6 bases and J by 6 bases, with 14 bases between them. CDR3 size: 13 residues. For the CDR3, the DNA is TGTGCCATCAGGGGGGAAGGGAGTGATGGCTACACCTTC. It codes for CAIRGEGSDGYTF.

This clonotype showed up just a few times. The V and J genes are TRBV25-1 and TRBJ2-3, with D tentatively TRBD2 (5 bases). Germline loops: CDR1 MGHDK, CDR2 SYGVNS. This CDR3 region has 13 residues. The ends were cut back, 8 bases at V and 0 bases at J, with 9 bases in the middle. For the CDR3, the DNA is TGTGCCAGCCAAGCGGCTAGCACAGATACGCAGTATTTT. Translating it yields CASQAASTDTQYF.